This T cell receptor beta chain was sequenced during a study of Ad26.COV2.S vaccination and SARS-CoV-2 variants. Findings and caveats of the study: TCR breadth and depth estimates may have understated total T cell responses. For non-spike TCRs, breadth in vaccine recipients resembled that in placebo recipients. Vaccine recipients surpassed placebo recipients in spike-specific TCR breadth. Marked by substantial breadth, spike-specific CD8+ and CD4+ T cell responses were reportedly seen after vaccination.

V was clipped by 5 bases and J by 3 bases; unmatched bases: 8. This CDR3 contains 15 residues. Germline V gene sequence: CDR1 SEHNR, CDR2 FQNEAQ (reference sequence). Clones were read by immunoSEQ multiplex PCR, and TCRdb kept only the in-frame ones, dropping some. This sample has around 350,000 clones, with 90% to 95% found just once. About this clone itself: The antigen is not known.

This material consisted of peripheral blood, taken after recovery from COVID-19. This chain links TRBV7-9 with TRBJ1-2; 8 bases align to TRBD1. This receptor was identified in a human donor who had recovered from COVID-19. This CDR3 is CASSALYRGDYGYTF. Written as DNA, the CDR3 is TGTGCCAGCAGCGCACTCTACAGGGGGGACTATGGCTACACCTTC.